What follows are 21 T cell receptor beta chains derived from one specimen sequenced in a study of cytomegalovirus exposure and HLA in healthy donors. PCR used 60 Vbeta primers and 13 Jbeta primers. TCRdb's copy holds only in-frame clones and misses some; the assay was immunoSEQ multiplex PCR. The repertoire table contains approximately 110,000 clones. The sequenced sample consisted of PBMCs. The receptors here all came from a man in his fifties or sixties in good health and CMV-seronegative.

The chain joins TRBV29-1 to TRBJ1-1; D is perhaps TRBD1 (6 bases). Germline-derived CDR1 and CDR2 are SQVTM and ANQGSEA. The ends were cut back, 5 bases at V and 1 base at J, with 8 bases in the middle. The CDR3 contains 12 residues. CDR3 nucleotides: TGCAGCGTTACACAGGGGAACACTGAAGCTTTCTTT. Protein product: CSVTQGNTEAFF. The variable domain in full, with the rest retrieved from reference TRBV29-1 and TRBJ1-1, is SAVISQKPSRDICQRGTSLTIQCQVDSQVTMMFWYRQQPGQSLTLIATANQGSEATYESGFVIDKFPISRPNLTFSTLTVSNMSPEDSSIYLCSVTQGNTEAFFGQGTRLTVV.

The chain combines TRBV5-4 with TRBJ1-2; D gene ambiguous. Germline V CDR1 and CDR2: SGHNT, YYREEE (reference sequence). This CDR3 contains 13 residues. The V end lost 0 bases, the J end lost 8 bases, and 11 bases lay between the germline ends. CDR3 coding DNA: TGTGCCAGCAGCTTGGAACAAACGAGGGGCTACACCTTC. Translated, it gives CASSLEQTRGYTF. Supplemented by reference TRBV5-4 and TRBJ1-2, the full variable domain reads ETGVTQSPTHLIKTRGQQVTLRCSSQSGHNTVSWYQQALGQGPQFIFQYYREEENGRGNFPPRFSGLQFPNYSSELNVNALELDDSALYLCASSLEQTRGYTFGSGTRLTVV.

The chain carries TRBV6-1 and TRBJ2-2; 10 nucleotides align to TRBD1. Germline V gene data show CDR1 as MNHNS and CDR2 as SASEGT. CDR3 length: 16 amino acids. V gave up 4 bases and J gave up 6 bases; unmatched junction bases: 8. This chain's CDR3 is CASSGGTGVTPGELFF. The CDR3 DNA follows: TGTGCCAGCAGTGGGGGGACAGGGGTTACTCCCGGGGAGCTGTTTTTT.

For the CDR3, the DNA is TGTGCCATACCACAGAACGGTAATGGCTACACCTTC. The encoded protein is CAIPQNGNGYTF. V gene TRBV28 combines with J gene TRBJ1-2; no firm D call. This CDR3 is 12 amino acids long. Per germline, CDR1 MDHEN and CDR2 SYDVKM. V lost 10 bases and J 6 bases, leaving 15 bases between the germline ends.

This chain uses TRBV25-1 with TRBJ2-7; 10 bases align to TRBD1. CDR1 and CDR2 (germline): MGHDK, SYGVNS. Unmatched junction bases numbered 6, after V lost 6 bases and J lost 4 bases. This CDR3 comprises 14 residues. DNA of the CDR3: TGTGCCAGCAGCTTCGGGACAGGGGAATACGAGCAGTACTTC. Its protein is CASSFGTGEYEQYF.

The J gene is TRBJ1-2, the V gene TRBV18; D gene uncertain. Germline V lookup: CDR1 KGHSH, CDR2 LQKENI. The V and J ends lost 3 bases and 3 bases respectively, with 11 bases between them. This CDR3 is built from 14 residues. CDR3 in DNA: TGTGCCAGCTCACCCTCGGGGAGAGACTATGGCTACACCTTC. Encoded protein: CASSPSGRDYGYTF.

The V call is TRBV9, the J call TRBJ1-1; D ambiguous. The V end was cut by 4 bases, the J end by 3 bases, with 10 bases between. CDR1 and CDR2 from the germline V gene are SGDLS and YYNGEE. The length of the CDR3 is 13 residues. The CDR3 spells CASSPRTYTEAFF. CDR3 nucleotide sequence: TGTGCCAGCAGCCCCAGAACCTACACTGAAGCTTTCTTT.

The chain joins TRBV18 to TRBJ2-6, with a tentative D call TRBD2 (6 bases). CDR1 is KGHSH, CDR2 LQKENI, per germline. V lost 1 base to trimming and J lost 0 bases, with 16 bases between them. This CDR3 spans 19 amino acids. The CDR3 here is CASSPLLGTDYSGANVLTF. The DNA of the CDR3 is TGTGCCAGCTCACCACTGCTAGGGACGGACTACTCTGGGGCCAACGTCCTGACTTTC. The entire variable domain, with the rest obtained from reference TRBV18 and TRBJ2-6, is as follows: NAGVMQNPRHLVRRRGQEARLRCSPMKGHSHVYWYRQLPEEGLKFMVYLQKENIIDESGMPKERFSAEFPKEGPSILRIQQVVRGDSAAYFCASSPLLGTDYSGANVLTFGAGSRLTVL.

The chain employs TRBV5-4 and TRBJ2-7; D is perhaps TRBD1 (6 bases). The CDR3 is made up of 14 amino acids. V dropped 4 bases and J dropped 1 base, with 12 bases sitting between them. Per germline, CDR1 SGHNT and CDR2 YYREEE (reference sequence). The CDR3: CASSRGGLSYEQYF. The CDR3 nucleotides read TGTGCCAGCAGCCGTGGGGGCTTATCCTACGAGCAGTACTTC.

The DNA of the CDR3 is TGCAGTGCTGACAGGGGAGCGGTAGCTTTCTTT. It is translated as CSADRGAVAFF. The rearrangement links TRBV20-1 to TRBJ1-1; TRBD1 aligns across 8 bases. The CDR3 is made up of 11 amino acids. Per germline, CDR1 DFQATT and CDR2 SNEGSKA (reference sequence). Trimming removed 5 bases from V and 10 bases from J; junction bases left unmatched: 6.

The rearrangement uses TRBV5-6 and TRBJ2-7; TRBD2 aligns across 14 bases. The J segment lost 6 bases and the V segment lost 3 bases, leaving 11 bases of the junction unmatched. CDR1 SGHDT and CDR2 YYEEEE come from the germline V gene. The CDR3 runs to 17 residues. The CDR3 is CASSCPGTSGSLVEQYF. The CDR3, as DNA: TGTGCCAGCAGCTGTCCCGGGACTAGCGGGAGCCTTGTCGAGCAGTACTTC.

The chain joins TRBV4-3 to TRBJ1-5; D is unclear. Trimming cost V 0 bases and J 5 bases, with 5 bases left between them. Per germline, CDR1 LGHNA and CDR2 YSLEER. This CDR3 has 13 residues. The CDR3: CASSQDSDQPQHF. The CDR3 DNA follows: TGCGCCAGCAGCCAAGATTCAGATCAGCCCCAGCATTTT.

The rearrangement joins TRBV6-5 to TRBJ1-6, with D tentatively TRBD1 (6 bases). Trimming cost V 5 bases and J 6 bases, with 11 bases left between them. In germline, CDR1 is MNHEY, CDR2 SVGAGI. The CDR3 length is 14 residues. The DNA of the CDR3 is TGTGCCAGCAGTATCGGGACAAGTAATTCACCCCTCCACTTT. Encoded protein: CASSIGTSNSPLHF.

The V and J genes are TRBV9 and TRBJ1-6; D is unclear. The germline V and J ends were trimmed by 4 bases and 13 bases, with 15 bases remaining between them. CDR1 and CDR2 (germline): SGDLS, YYNGEE. The CDR3 consists of 13 residues. CDR3 residues: CASSPSGGGPLHF. The CDR3 nucleotides are TGTGCCAGCAGCCCGAGCGGTGGAGGGCCCCTCCACTTT.

V gene TRBV18 combines with J gene TRBJ1-5; D might be TRBD1 (5 bases). Deletions cut 2 bases from V and 3 bases from J, with 14 bases between. This CDR3 region has 16 residues. Germline CDR1 and CDR2: KGHSH and LQKENI. The CDR3 protein is CASSPEQGATNQPQHF. The CDR3 DNA follows: TGTGCCAGCTCACCAGAGCAGGGTGCTACCAATCAGCCCCAGCATTTT.

The chain links TRBV2 to TRBJ1-5; D gene uncertain. The CDR3 covers 14 residues. Per germline, CDR1 SNHLY and CDR2 FYNNEI. V was pared by 4 bases and J by 7 bases, with 14 bases between. The CDR3 spells CASSGLLREQPQHF. In DNA, the CDR3 is TGTGCCAGCAGTGGACTTCTACGAGAGCAGCCCCAGCATTTT.

The chain recombines TRBV27 with TRBJ2-7; 7 nucleotides match TRBD2. Looked up from germline, CDR1 is MNHEY and CDR2 is SMNVEV (reference sequence). This CDR3 has 16 amino acids. Losses at the gene ends were 7 bases for V and 5 bases for J; bases not matched to a gene: 17. The CDR3 nucleotides read TGTGCCAGCACTCCGCGAGGGACTACCCGGACCCACGAGCAGTACTTC. Residues: CASTPRGTTRTHEQYF.

This rearrangement joins TRBV7-9 to TRBJ1-4; 8 nucleotides line up with TRBD1. This CDR3 is 17 amino acids long. Germline lookup yields CDR1 SEHNR and CDR2 FQNEAQ (reference sequence). V was clipped by 5 bases and J by 0 bases; unmatched bases: 8. DNA for the CDR3: TGTGCCAGCAGCAACCCGACAGGGGACGCAACTAATGAAAAACTGTTTTTT. It translates to CASSNPTGDATNEKLFF.

The chain uses TRBV4-1 and TRBJ2-1; possible D gene TRBD1, 5 bases. This CDR3 has 15 amino acids. Trimming pared 4 bases from V and 8 bases from J, leaving 18 bases between. Per germline, CDR1 MGHRA and CDR2 YSYEKL. The CDR3 loop reads CASSLRTRESDEQFF. The CDR3 region has the DNA TGCGCCAGCAGCCTCCGGACCAGGGAAAGCGATGAGCAGTTCTTC.

The genes are TRBV10-3 and TRBJ2-7, with 7 nucleotides matching TRBD1. This CDR3 spans 13 amino acids. V lost 5 bases to trimming and J lost 2 bases; unmatched junction nucleotides: 3. Germline values: CDR1 ENHRY, CDR2 SYGVKD. In DNA form, the CDR3 reads TGTGCCATCAGTCGGGACAGAACCTACGAGCAGTACTTC. This gives the protein CAISRDRTYEQYF.

The J gene is TRBJ1-2, the V gene TRBV19; 8 positions agree with TRBD1. V was pared by 7 bases and J by 6 bases, with 13 bases of the junction left unmatched. The CDR3 is 15 residues long. CDR1 is LNHDA and CDR2 is SQIVND in the germline V gene (reference sequence). CDR3 coding DNA: TGTGCCAGTACCGTCCGGACAGGGTCTTACGATGGCTACACCTTC. This encodes CASTVRTGSYDGYTF.